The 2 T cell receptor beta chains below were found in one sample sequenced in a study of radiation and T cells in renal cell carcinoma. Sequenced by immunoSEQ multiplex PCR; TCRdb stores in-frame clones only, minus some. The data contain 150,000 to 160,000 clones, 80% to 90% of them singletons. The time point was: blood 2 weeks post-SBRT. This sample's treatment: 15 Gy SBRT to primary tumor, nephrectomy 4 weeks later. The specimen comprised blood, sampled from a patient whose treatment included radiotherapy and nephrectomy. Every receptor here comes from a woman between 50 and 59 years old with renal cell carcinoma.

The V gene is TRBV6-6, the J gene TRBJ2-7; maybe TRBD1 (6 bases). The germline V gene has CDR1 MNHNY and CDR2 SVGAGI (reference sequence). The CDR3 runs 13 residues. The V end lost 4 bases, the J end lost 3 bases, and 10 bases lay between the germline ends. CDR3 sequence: CASSSQGSYEQYF. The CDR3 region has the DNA TGTGCCAGCAGTTCACAGGGAAGCTACGAGCAGTACTTC.

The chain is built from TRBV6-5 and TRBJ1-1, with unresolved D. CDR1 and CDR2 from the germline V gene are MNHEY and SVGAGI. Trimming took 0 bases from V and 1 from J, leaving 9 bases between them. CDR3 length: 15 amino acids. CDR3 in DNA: TGTGCCAGCAGTTACTCGCCGAGGACGAACACTGAAGCTTTCTTT. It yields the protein CASSYSPRTNTEAFF.